A single sample gave rise to the 3 T cell receptor beta chains below, sequenced in a study of CD8+ T cells in alopecia areata. Treatment here: oral pan-JAK inhibitor, 5-10 mg twice daily. TCR sequencing used cDNA made by reverse transcription of extracted RNA. The assay was immunoSEQ multiplex PCR, and TCRdb's table has in-frame clones only and misses some. The sample records more than 110,000 clones, less than 70% being singletons. This sample comprised CD8+ T cells sorted from blood, obtained at week 4, from a patient treated with tofacitinib. These receptors originate from a human donor with alopecia areata.

The chain combines TRBV6-5 with TRBJ2-5, with D unclear. Germline V CDR1 and CDR2: MNHEY, SVGAGI. The CDR3 totals 13 residues. Trimming left V 6 bases short and J 2 bases short, with 10 bases between. For the CDR3, the DNA is TGTGCCAGCAGCCAAGATTATCAAGAGACCCAGTACTTC. Encoded protein: CASSQDYQETQYF.

The chain uses TRBV6-6 and TRBJ1-2; D remains unclear. The germline CDR1 and CDR2 sequences are MNHNY and SVGAGI (reference sequence). This CDR3 is 15 amino acids long. Trimming pared 3 bases from V and 0 bases from J, leaving 11 bases between. The DNA for the CDR3 is TGTGCCAGCAGTTATACGGCTCCGGCTAACTATGGCTACACCTTC. Protein product: CASSYTAPANYGYTF.

This chain joins TRBV6-5 and TRBJ2-7, with D unresolved. CDR1 MNHEY and CDR2 SVGAGI come from the germline V gene. V gave up 5 bases and J gave up 2 bases, with 13 bases separating them. The length of the CDR3 is 14 residues. The CDR3 coding sequence is TGTGCCAGCAGTCACGACGGTGAAACCTACGAGCAGTACTTC. Translated, it gives CASSHDGETYEQYF.